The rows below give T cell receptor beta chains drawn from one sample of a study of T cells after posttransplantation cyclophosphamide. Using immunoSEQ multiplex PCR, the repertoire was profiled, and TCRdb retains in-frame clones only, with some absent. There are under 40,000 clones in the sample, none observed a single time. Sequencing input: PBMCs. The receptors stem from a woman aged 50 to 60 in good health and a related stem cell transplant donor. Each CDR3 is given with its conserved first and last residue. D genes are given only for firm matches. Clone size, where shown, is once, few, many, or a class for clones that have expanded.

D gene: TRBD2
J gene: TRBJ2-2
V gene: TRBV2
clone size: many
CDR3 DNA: TGTGCCAGCAGACCCGGACTAGCGGACCGCACCGGGGAGCTGTTTTTT
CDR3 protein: CASRPGLADRTGELFF

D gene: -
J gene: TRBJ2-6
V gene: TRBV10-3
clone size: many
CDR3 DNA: TGTGCCATCAGGATAGGGACATCTGGGGCCAACGTCCTGACTTTC
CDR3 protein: CAIRIGTSGANVLTF

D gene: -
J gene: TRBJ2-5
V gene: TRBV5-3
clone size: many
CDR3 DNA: TGTGCCTCCTCCCACAGGCCACTTCCCAAGGAAGAGACCCAGTACTTC
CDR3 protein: CASSHRPLPKEETQYF

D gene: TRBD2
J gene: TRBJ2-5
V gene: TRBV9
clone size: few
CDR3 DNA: TGTGCCAGCAGCCCGAGGACTAGCGGAGACCTCCAAGAGACCCAGTACTTC
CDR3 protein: CASSPRTSGDLQETQYF

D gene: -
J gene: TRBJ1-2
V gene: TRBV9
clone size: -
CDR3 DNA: TGTGCCAGCAGCGAAACAGGTTCGGACTATGGCTACACCTTC
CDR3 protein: CASSETGSDYGYTF

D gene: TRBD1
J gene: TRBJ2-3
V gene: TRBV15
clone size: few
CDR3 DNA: TGTGCCACCAGCAGAGGGAGGACAGGGGATAAGGATACGCAGTATTTT
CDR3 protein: CATSRGRTGDKDTQYF

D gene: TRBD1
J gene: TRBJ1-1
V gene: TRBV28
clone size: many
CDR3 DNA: TGTGCCAGCAGTCCCGGACAGGGGGCGCATATGAACACTGAAGCTTTCTTT
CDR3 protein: CASSPGQGAHMNTEAFF

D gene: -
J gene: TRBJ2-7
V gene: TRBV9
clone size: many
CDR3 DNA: TGTGCCAGCAGCGATCAGGGTGGCTACGAGCAGTACTTC
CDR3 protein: CASSDQGGYEQYF

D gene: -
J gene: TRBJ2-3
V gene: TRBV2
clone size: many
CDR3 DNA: TGTGCCAGCGGTCGGGGTACAGATACGCAGTATTTT
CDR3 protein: CASGRGTDTQYF

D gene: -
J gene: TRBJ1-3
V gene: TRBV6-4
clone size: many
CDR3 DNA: TGTGCCAGCAGTGGGGTGGGCAGAGACTCTGGAAACACCATATATTTT
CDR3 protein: CASSGVGRDSGNTIYF

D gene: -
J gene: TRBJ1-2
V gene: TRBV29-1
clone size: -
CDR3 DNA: TGCAGCGTTGAAGATCTCATAGCGCCCTATGGCTACACCTTC
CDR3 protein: CSVEDLIAPYGYTF

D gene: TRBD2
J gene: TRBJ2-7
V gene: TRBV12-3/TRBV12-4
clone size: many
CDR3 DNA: TGTGCCAGCAGCCTAGCGGGACACTACGAGCAGTACTTC
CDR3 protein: CASSLAGHYEQYF

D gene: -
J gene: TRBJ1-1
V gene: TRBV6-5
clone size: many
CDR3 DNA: TGTGCCAGCAAAAGGGGAAGTGACACTGAAGCTTTCTTT
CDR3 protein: CASKRGSDTEAFF

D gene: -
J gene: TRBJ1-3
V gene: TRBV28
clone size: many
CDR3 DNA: TGTGCCAGCAGTTTACCGGGGGGCTCTGGAAACACCATATATTTT
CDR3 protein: CASSLPGGSGNTIYF

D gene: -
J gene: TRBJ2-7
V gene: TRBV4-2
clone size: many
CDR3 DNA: TGTGCCAGCAGCCAAATGTCTGGCGGCCTACTATACTACGAGCAGTACTTC
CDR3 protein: CASSQMSGGLLYYEQYF

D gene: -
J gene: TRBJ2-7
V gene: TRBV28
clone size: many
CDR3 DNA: TGTGCCAGCTTTAGGTCAGCGGTTCCCTACGAGCAGTACTTC
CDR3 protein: CASFRSAVPYEQYF

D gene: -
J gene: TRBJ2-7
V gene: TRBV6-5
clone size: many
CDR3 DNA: TGTGCCAGCAGTTACTCGCCAGGGCGTTCCTACGAGCAGTACTTC
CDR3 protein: CASSYSPGRSYEQYF

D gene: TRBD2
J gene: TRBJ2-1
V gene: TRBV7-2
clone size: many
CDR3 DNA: TGTGCCAGCAGCTTAACTAGCGGGAGTATCAATGAGCAGTTCTTC
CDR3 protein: CASSLTSGSINEQFF

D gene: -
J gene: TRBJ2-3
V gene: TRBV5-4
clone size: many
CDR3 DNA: TGTGCCAGCAGCTTGAAAGTACGGGTTCAGGGGACAGATACGCAGTATTTT
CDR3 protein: CASSLKVRVQGTDTQYF

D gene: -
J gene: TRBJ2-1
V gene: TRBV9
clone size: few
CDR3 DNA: TGTGCCAGCAGCGTCCCTCCTGGGGGCGGGAGCTCCTACAATGAGCAGTTCTTC
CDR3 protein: CASSVPPGGGSSYNEQFF

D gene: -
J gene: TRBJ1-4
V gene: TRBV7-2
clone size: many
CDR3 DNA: TGTGCCAGCAGCTCACAGGCAACTAATGAAAAACTGTTTTTT
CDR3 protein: CASSSQATNEKLFF

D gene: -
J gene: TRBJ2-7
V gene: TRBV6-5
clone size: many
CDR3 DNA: TGTGCCAGCAGGGGGGAAGGGGGTCAGGGGAACGAGCAGTACTTC
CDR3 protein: CASRGEGGQGNEQYF

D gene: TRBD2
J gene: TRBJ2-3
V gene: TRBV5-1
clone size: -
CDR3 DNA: TGCGCCAGCAGCCCCACTCCCAGCGGGAGTCTCACAGATACGCAGTATTTT
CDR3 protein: CASSPTPSGSLTDTQYF

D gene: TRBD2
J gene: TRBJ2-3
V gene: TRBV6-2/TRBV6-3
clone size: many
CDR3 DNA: TGTGCCAGCAGTTACGGCTTAGCGGGAGTTAAGACAGATACGCAGTATTTT
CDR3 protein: CASSYGLAGVKTDTQYF

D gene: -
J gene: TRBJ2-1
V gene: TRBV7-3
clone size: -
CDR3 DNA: TGTGCCAGCAGCTTAAGACAGGTCCTAGGCAATGAGCAGTTCTTC
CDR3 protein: CASSLRQVLGNEQFF

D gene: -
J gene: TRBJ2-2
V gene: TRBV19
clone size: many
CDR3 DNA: TGTGCCAGTAGTAGGGGCGTAGGGCAGCGTTCGACCGGGGAGCTGTTTTTT
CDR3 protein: CASSRGVGQRSTGELFF

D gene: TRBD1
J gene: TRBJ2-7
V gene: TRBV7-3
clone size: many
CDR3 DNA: TGTGCCAGCAGCCCGACAGGGGTCGGCGAGCAGTACTTC
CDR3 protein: CASSPTGVGEQYF

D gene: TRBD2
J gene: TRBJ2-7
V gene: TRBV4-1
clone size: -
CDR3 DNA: TGCGCCAGCAGCCAAATTATAGCGGGAGTCCAGGGCGAGCAGTACTTC
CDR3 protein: CASSQIIAGVQGEQYF

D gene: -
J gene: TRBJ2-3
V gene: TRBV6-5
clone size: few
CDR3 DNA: TGTGCCACCTCCCACCCAGGGACAGATACGCAGTATTTT
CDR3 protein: CATSHPGTDTQYF

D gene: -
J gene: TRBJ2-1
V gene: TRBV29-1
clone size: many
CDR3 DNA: TGCAGCGTTTGGGAGAGGGGGTTAACTGAGCAGTTCTTC
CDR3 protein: CSVWERGLTEQFF

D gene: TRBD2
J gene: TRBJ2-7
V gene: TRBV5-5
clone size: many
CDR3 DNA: TGTGCCAGCAGCTTGCGCCTCGAACGGGGGGCCTACGAGCAGTACTTC
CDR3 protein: CASSLRLERGAYEQYF

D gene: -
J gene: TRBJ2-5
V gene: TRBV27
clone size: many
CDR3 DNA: TGTGCCAGCAGTTTAGGTGGGACAGGGACTAGAAAGACCCAGTACTTC
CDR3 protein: CASSLGGTGTRKTQYF

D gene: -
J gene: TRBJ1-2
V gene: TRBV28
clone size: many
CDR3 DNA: TGTGCCAGCAGTCCATCCGTGACAGTGAGCTATGGCTACACCTTC
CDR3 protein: CASSPSVTVSYGYTF

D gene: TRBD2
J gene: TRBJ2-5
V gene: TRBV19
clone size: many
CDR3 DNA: TGTGCCAGTAGTACGGGGGGGACGGAGACCCAGTACTTC
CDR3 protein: CASSTGGTETQYF

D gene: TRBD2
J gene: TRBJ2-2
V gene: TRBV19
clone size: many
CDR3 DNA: TGTGCCAGTAGTAGCGGGAGAGCCGACACCGGGGAGCTGTTTTTT
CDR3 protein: CASSSGRADTGELFF

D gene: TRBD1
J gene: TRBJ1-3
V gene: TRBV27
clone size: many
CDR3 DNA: TGTGCCAGCAGTCCCGGCCCGACAGGGGAGGGGGGAAACACCATATATTTT
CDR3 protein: CASSPGPTGEGGNTIYF

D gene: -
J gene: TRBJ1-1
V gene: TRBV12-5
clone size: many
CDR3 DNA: TGTGCTAGTGGTTGGACTGACCGGAACACTGAAGCTTTCTTT
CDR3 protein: CASGWTDRNTEAFF

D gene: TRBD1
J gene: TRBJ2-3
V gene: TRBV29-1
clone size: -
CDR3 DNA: TGCAGCGCGCCGACAGGGTCGACAGATACGCAGTATTTT
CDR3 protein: CSAPTGSTDTQYF

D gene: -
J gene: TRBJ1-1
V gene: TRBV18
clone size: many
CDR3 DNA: TGTGCCAGCTCGCGGGCGAACACTGAAGCTTTCTTT
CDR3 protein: CASSRANTEAFF

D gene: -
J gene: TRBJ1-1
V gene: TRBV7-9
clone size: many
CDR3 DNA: TGTGCCAGCAGCCTAGGACAGTCCCCACAAGCTTTCTTT
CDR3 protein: CASSLGQSPQAFF

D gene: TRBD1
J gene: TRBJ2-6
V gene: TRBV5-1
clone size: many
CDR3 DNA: TGCGCCAGCAGCGAGGGACAGTTCGGAGGGGCCAACGTCCTGACTTTC
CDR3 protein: CASSEGQFGGANVLTF

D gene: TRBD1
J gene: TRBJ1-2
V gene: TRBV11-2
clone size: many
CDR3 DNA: TGTGCCAGCAGCTCCTTGAGACAGGGGGCAATACGGCATGGCTACACCTTC
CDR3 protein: CASSSLRQGAIRHGYTF

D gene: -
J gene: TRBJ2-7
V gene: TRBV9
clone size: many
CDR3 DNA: TGTGCCAGCAGCGTAGGAGTTCTGTCTAGCGAGCAGTACTTC
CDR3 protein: CASSVGVLSSEQYF

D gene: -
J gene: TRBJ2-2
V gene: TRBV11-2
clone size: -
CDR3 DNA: TGTGCCAGCAGCATCTACGGACAGACCACCGGGGAGCTGTTTTTT
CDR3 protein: CASSIYGQTTGELFF

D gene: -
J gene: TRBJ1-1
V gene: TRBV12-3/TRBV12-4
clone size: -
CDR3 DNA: TGTGCCAGCAGTTTCCAGGGATATGAAGCTTTCTTT
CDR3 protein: CASSFQGYEAFF

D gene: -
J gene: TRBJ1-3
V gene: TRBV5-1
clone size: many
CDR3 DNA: TGCGCCAGCAGCTTGGGCAGGGTGAATTCTGGCACCATATATTTT
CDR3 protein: CASSLGRVNSGTIYF

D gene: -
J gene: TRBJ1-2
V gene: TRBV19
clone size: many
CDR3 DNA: TGTGCCAGTAACTCAGACAAGGTGTATGGCTACACCTTC
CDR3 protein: CASNSDKVYGYTF

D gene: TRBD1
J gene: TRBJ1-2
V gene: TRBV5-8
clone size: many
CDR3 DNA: TGTGCCAGCAGCGGGGGGACAGCGATCTATGGCTACACCTTC
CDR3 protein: CASSGGTAIYGYTF

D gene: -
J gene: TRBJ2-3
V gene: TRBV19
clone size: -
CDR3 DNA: TGTGCCAGTAGTACCTTAGATACGCAGTATTTT
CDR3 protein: CASSTLDTQYF